This T cell receptor beta chain was sequenced in a study of T cell responses to AZD1222 COVID-19 vaccine. On the study more broadly: Doses given second, at about 4 or about 12 weeks, were pooled.

Assay used: immunoSEQ multiplex PCR; TCRdb lists only in-frame clones, some missing. This table holds approximately 130,000 clones, 75% to 90% found once. The CDR3 runs 16 residues. Germline assignment: CDR1 SGHVS and CDR2 FNYEAQ. Trimming pared 1 base from V and 0 bases from J, leaving 13 bases between. Study-wide findings and caveats: Donors skewed white British and female; clonal diversity was possibly underestimated. Sampling captured repertoires only after the peak T cell response. As reported, nearly half of all spike-specific TCRs target variant regions that are unmutated.

Of note for this clone: Its antigen remains unidentified.

This TCR came from an adult in good health. The chain employs TRBV7-6 and TRBJ2-7, with D possibly TRBD1 on 6 matching bases. Sequenced here: peripheral blood, sampled on day 0 of AZD1222 vaccination. The CDR3 DNA sequence: TGTGCCAGCAGCTTAGACACAGGGCCTAGCTCCTACGAGCAGTACTTC. This encodes CASSLDTGPSSYEQYF.